The 3 T cell receptor beta chains given below trace back to one sample, sequenced in a study of blood T cell repertoires in COVID-19. Assay used: immunoSEQ multiplex PCR; TCRdb lists only in-frame clones, some missing. The top ten hold roughly a tenth of the sample, which has 150,000 to 200,000 clones, approximately 80% seen once. The specimen sequenced was peripheral blood. Receptors were obtained from a human donor in a cohort sampled during active COVID-19.

This chain links TRBV18 with TRBJ1-2; TRBD1 agrees at 8 bases. The V gene end was trimmed by 0 bases and the J gene end by 1 base; junction bases not matched to a gene: 4. The CDR3 consists of 16 residues. Germline loops: CDR1 KGHSH, CDR2 LQKENI. This CDR3 is CASSPPAGGLNYGYTF. The CDR3 nucleotides are TGTGCCAGCTCACCACCGGCAGGGGGCCTTAACTATGGCTACACCTTC.

The rearrangement uses TRBV24-1 and TRBJ2-5; 8 bases agree with TRBD1. Germline V gene sequence: CDR1 KGHDR, CDR2 SFDVKD. This CDR3 has 15 amino acids. The V gene end was trimmed by 2 bases and the J gene end by 7 bases; junction bases not matched to a gene: 8. The CDR3 coding sequence is TGTGCCACCAGTGATTCCGGACAGGGAAGGGCGACCCAGTACTTC. As protein: CATSDSGQGRATQYF.

This clone occurred once. The genes are TRBV7-2 and TRBJ2-5, with 7 nucleotides matching TRBD2. Germline V gene lookup returns CDR1 SGHTA and CDR2 FQGNSA. There are 13 residues in the CDR3. V trimming: 5 bases; J trimming: 5 bases; junction bases outside the gene matches: 5. The CDR3 DNA reads TGTGCCAGCAGCACCGGGGGGAGGGAGACCCAGTACTTC. It translates to CASSTGGRETQYF.